The present entry profiles one T cell receptor beta chain with its context. Its antigen is as yet unknown. This sample is part of a study of cytomegalovirus exposure and HLA in healthy donors. A multiplex PCR was run with 60 Vbeta primers and 13 Jbeta primers. The repertoire was sequenced with immunoSEQ multiplex PCR; TCRdb's copy has only in-frame clones and lacks some. The table includes about 180,000 clones, over 75% detected once. Between the trimmed V and J ends, which lost 6 bases and 5 bases, there was a span of 11 bases. From germline, CDR1 is MNHEY and CDR2 SVGAGI. The CDR3 runs 13 residues. Study results and limitations: Researchers catalogued some 160 TCR beta chains as cytomegalovirus-associated.

The V gene is TRBV6-5, the J gene TRBJ1-5; the D gene is possibly TRBD1 (6 bases). This clonotype was obtained from a man aged 55 to 70 in good health and CMV-seronegative. Sequencing was performed on PBMCs. As DNA, the CDR3 is TGTGCCAGCAGGGGGACATCTGATCAGCCCCAGCATTTT. Its translation is CASRGTSDQPQHF.